This T cell receptor (beta chain) appears in the sequencing data of a study of blood T cell repertoires in COVID-19 (dated by TCRdb to the early 2020s). For the study in its entirety: The collaborator samples originated in the United States, Italy and Spain and spanned the acute and convalescent phases of COVID-19. The repertoires were made available in a free public database intended to serve as a resource for research on the immune response to SARS-CoV-2. The dataset comprised deeply sampled blood TCRbeta repertoires from subjects exposed to, actively infected with, or recovered from COVID-19. Where HLA class I and class II types were available, the types were taken from metadata supplied by the sample provider, not from assay-based typing. Nearly every sample came with metadata listing a de-identified subject ID, COVID-19 status, age in years and sex. The prospective study material was composed of cDNA or gDNA derived from T cells, B-cell-depleted T cells, or PBMCs. The samples were drawn from the first 160 participants of the ongoing ImmuneRACE study and from 1,254 subjects provided by 6 global collaborators.

Spanning cysteine to phenylalanine, the CDR3 consists of 19 amino acids. Only the CDR3 DNA stays, 57 bases, in frame from base 1. Sequences MNHEY (CDR1) and SMNVEV (CDR2) are obtained from the germline V gene (reference sequence). V ends up 5 bases short and J 3 bases short, with an unmatched junction base count of 18. This clone was seen a few times. What antigen it recognizes has not been identified. No base quality values were provided; no much bigger clone lies one nucleotide off. TCRbeta CDR3 regions were amplified from genomic DNA by means of the immunoSEQ Assay, a bias-controlled multiplex PCR. The study's own analysis went as follows. Within the assay, amplification of reference gene primers was used to estimate how many nucleated cells each sample contained. To quantify the absolute abundance of each unique TCRbeta CDR3 rearrangement, sequence reads were collapsed and filtered. For each sample, productive Simpson clonality was calculated as the square root of Simpson's diversity index across productive rearrangements. The table comes from immuneACCESS by way of TCRdb, which keeps in-frame sequences with V and J called. Part of the clones is missing from these tables; in studies checked, under half for an unresolved V gene and the rest for unknown reasons. The V and J calls and the clone size are those of that table, but D and trimming were determined from the DNA. Across this sample there are more than 350,000 clones, with approximately 90% seen only once. Clones ranked in the top ten supply about 10% of the sample.

In the prospective study, participants were about 18 to 95 years old, resided in approximately 25 geographic areas of the United States, and were enrolled through a virtual design. Cohort assignment in the prospective study relied on participant-reported clinical history from a screening survey and a study questionnaire. Recovered participants in ImmuneRACE Cohort 3 were defined as having two consecutive negative NP/OP PCR tests, clearance from a healthcare professional, or resolution of symptoms. In the prospective study, whole blood, serum and a nasopharyngeal or oropharyngeal swab were collected from each participant by mobile phlebotomists. Over a roughly two-month period, participants in the prospective study had the option of providing additional blood draws and questionnaires. Before DNA extraction, blood samples from the prospective study were shipped at room temperature or frozen. Study-wide findings and limitations: The amount of clinical and demographic metadata varied by source and participant and was provided uncurated.

The chain is assembled from TRBV27 and TRBJ2-7, and 11 junction bases match TRBD2. The specimen was PBMCs or T cells enriched from blood (not recorded which). This sequence was found in a woman aged 45-65 years who had recovered from COVID-19. CDR3 reads: CASSRYSPRTSGLLYEQYF. The nucleotides are TGTGCCAGCAGTCGTTATTCCCCTCGGACTAGCGGGCTCCTCTACGAGCAGTACTTC.